The sequence of this TCR beta chain was determined in a study of blood T cell repertoires in COVID-19. Assay: immunoSEQ multiplex PCR; the TCRdb copy retains only in-frame clones and omits some. The repertoire holds almost 400,000 clones, with about 89% as singletons. Trimming removed 4 bases from V and 0 bases from J, with 11 bases in between. The CDR3 spans 14 residues. CDR1 and CDR2 (germline): SGHDT, YYEEEE. The rearrangement links TRBV5-6 to TRBJ2-7, with D hard to call. The sequencing sample was made of peripheral blood. The receptor was isolated from a woman aged 60-75 years with COVID-19, enrolled during active disease. CDR3 region: CASSISGYSYEQYF. CDR3 nucleotides: TGTGCCAGCAGCATCTCCGGGTACTCCTACGAGCAGTACTTC.